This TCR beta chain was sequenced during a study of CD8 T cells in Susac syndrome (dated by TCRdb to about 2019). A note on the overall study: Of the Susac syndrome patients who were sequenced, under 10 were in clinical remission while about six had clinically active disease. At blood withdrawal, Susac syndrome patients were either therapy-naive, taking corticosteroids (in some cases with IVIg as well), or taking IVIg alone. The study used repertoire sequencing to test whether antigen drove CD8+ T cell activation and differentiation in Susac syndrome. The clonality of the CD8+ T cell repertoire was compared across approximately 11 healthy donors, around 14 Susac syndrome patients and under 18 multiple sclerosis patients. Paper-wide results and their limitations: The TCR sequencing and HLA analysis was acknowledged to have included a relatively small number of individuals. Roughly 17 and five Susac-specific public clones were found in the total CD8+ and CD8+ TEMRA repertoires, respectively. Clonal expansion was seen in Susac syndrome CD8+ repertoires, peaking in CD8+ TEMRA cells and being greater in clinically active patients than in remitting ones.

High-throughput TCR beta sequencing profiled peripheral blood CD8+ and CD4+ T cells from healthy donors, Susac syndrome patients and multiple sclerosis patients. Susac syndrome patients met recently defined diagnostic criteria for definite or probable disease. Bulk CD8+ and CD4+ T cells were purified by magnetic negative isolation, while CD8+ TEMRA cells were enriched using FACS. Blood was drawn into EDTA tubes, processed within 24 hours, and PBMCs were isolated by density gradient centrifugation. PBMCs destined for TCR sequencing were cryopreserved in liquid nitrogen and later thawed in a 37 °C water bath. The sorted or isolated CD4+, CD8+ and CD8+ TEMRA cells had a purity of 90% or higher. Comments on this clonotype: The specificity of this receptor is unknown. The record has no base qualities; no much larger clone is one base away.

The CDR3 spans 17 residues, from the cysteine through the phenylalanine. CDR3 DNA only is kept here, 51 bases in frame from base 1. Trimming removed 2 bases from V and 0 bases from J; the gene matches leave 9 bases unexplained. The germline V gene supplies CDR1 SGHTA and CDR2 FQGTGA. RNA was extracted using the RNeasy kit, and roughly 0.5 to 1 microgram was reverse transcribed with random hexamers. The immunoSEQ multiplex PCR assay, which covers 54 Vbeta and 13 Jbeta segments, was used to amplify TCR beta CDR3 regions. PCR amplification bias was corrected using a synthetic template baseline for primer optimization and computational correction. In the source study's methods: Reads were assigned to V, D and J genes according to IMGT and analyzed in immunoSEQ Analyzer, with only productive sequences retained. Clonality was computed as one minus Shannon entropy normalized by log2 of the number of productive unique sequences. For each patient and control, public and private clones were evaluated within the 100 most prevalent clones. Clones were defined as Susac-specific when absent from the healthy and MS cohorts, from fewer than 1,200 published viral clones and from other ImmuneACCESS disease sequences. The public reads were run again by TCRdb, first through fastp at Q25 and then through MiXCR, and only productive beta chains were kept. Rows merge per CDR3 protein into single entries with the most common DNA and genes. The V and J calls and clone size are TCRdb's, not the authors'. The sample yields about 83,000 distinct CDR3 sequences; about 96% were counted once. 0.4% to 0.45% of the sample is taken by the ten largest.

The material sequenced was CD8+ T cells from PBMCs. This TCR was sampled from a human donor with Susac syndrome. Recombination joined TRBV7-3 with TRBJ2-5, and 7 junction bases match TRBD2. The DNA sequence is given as TGTGCCAGCAGCTTAGGTCGTCGAGCGGGGAACCAAGAGACCCAGTACTTC. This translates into CASSLGRRAGNQETQYF. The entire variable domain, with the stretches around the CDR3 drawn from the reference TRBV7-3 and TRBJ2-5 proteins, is GAGVSQTPSNKVTEKGKYVELRCDPISGHTALYWYRQSLGQGPEFLIYFQGTGAADDSGLPNDRFFAVRPEGSVSTLKIQRTERGDSAVYLCASSLGRRAGNQETQYFGPGTRLLVL.